Below, 12 T cell receptor beta chains from the same sample are listed, as sequenced in a study of T cells in Graves' hyperthyroidism and ophthalmopathy. Amplification targeted TCR beta CDR3 regions from RNA transcripts. The HTBI primer set was used in a first-round RT-PCR of the TCR CDR3. From the multiplex PCR reads, TCRdb called clonotypes with MiXCR, one entry per CDR3 protein. This table has roughly 570,000 distinct CDR3 sequences, approximately 15% appearing once. Material: blood. The receptors come from a woman aged 25 to 39 with Graves' hyperthyroidism.

The sample holds a few counts of this clonotype. V is TRBV20-1 and J is TRBJ2-5; no firm D call. This CDR3 spans 14 amino acids. Trimming cost V 5 bases and J 1 base, with 14 bases left between them. From germline, CDR1 is DFQATT and CDR2 SNEGSKA (reference sequence). The CDR3 region has the DNA TGCAGTGCTCTCAGCAGTGCCTCCCAAGAGACCCAGTACTTC. This encodes CSALSSASQETQYF.

This clonotype was detected many times. The chain carries TRBV6-6 and TRBJ2-3; 9 nucleotides match TRBD1. J was trimmed by 2 bases and V by 0 bases; bases with no gene match: 9. The CDR3 is 18 residues long. The germline V gene encodes CDR1 MNHNY and CDR2 SVGAGI (reference sequence). The CDR3 DNA reads TGTGCCAGCAGTTACTCGATAGGGACAGGGTCCCCCACAGATACGCAGTATTTT. Residues: CASSYSIGTGSPTDTQYF.

This chain joins TRBV10-3 and TRBJ2-2, with D uncertain. CDR1 is ENHRY and CDR2 is SYGVKD in the germline V gene. Trimming removed 10 bases from V and 6 bases from J, with 9 bases in between. This CDR3 has 11 residues. CDR3 DNA: TGTGCCACCCTCGCGGCCGGGGAGCTGTTTTTT. Its translation is CATLAAGELFF.

This clonotype has at least ten counts. This chain links TRBV6-1 with TRBJ2-2; TRBD1 might be the D (6 bases). Trimming removed 6 bases at V and 3 bases at J, with 14 bases between. Germline CDR1 MNHNS, CDR2 SASEGT. The CDR3 extends over 15 amino acids. The CDR3 DNA is TGTGCCAGCAGCACATGGGGACACGACACCGGGGAGCTGTTTTTT. Encoded protein: CASSTWGHDTGELFF.

This clonotype came up many times. The gene calls are TRBV12-3 or TRBV12-4 and TRBJ1-2, with 12 bases that match TRBD1. The CDR3 length is 15 residues. The trim removed 6 bases at V and 8 bases at J, leaving 10 bases unmatched. The CDR3 coding sequence is TGTGCCAGCAGCCGGACGGGACAGGGGGCGGAAGGCTACACCTTC. Translating it yields CASSRTGQGAEGYTF.

This clonotype was counted at least ten times. The chain has TRBV11-2 and TRBJ2-1, with 9 bases matching TRBD2. V gave up 4 bases and J gave up 12 bases; unmatched junction bases: 7. Germline values: CDR1 SGHAT, CDR2 FQNNGV. There are 13 residues in the CDR3. The CDR3 nucleotides read TGTGCCAGCAGCTCGGGACTAGCCGCTACGCAGTTCTTC. Translated, it gives CASSSGLAATQFF.

This clonotype was seen repeatedly, ten times or more. A much bigger clone sits one base away, suggesting this may be a read error. The V and J genes are TRBV10-3 and TRBJ1-1; TRBD1 matches 9 bases. This CDR3 is built from 13 residues. Germline CDR1 and CDR2: ENHRY and SYGVKD. V shed 4 bases, J shed 4 bases, and the junction held 1 base outside the gene matches. The DNA for the CDR3 is TGTGCCATCAGTGGACAGGGGGGCACTGAAGCTTTCTTT. Protein: CAISGQGGTEAFF.

This clonotype was detected many times. One end of the junction does not line up with germline, which may come from a read error. The J gene is TRBJ2-5, the V gene TRBV5-1, with a weak D call TRBD1 (6 bases). This CDR3 is built from 12 residues. Germline CDR1 SGHRS, CDR2 YFSETQ. This chain's CDR3 is CASRTAQETQYF. CDR3 DNA: TGTGCCAGCAGGACAGCACAAGAGACCCAGTACTTC.

This clonotype showed up just a few times. The chain couples TRBV14 to TRBJ2-1, with 11 nucleotides matching TRBD2. Germline values: CDR1 SGHDN, CDR2 FVKESK. CDR3 length: 17 amino acids. Trimming took 4 bases from V and 3 from J; bases not matched to a gene: 8. CDR3: CASSPLGLAGRYNEQFF. Here the CDR3 DNA reads TGTGCCAGCAGCCCTCTTGGACTAGCGGGCCGCTACAATGAGCAGTTCTTC. Drawing the rest from reference TRBV14 and TRBJ2-1, the complete variable domain is EAGVTQFPSHSVIEKGQTVTLRCDPISGHDNLYWYRRVMGKEIKFLLHFVKESKQDESGMPNNRFLAERTGGTYSTLKVQPAELEDSGVYFCASSPLGLAGRYNEQFFGPGTRLTVL.

This clonotype was seen many times. The chain combines TRBV6-1 with TRBJ2-5; 10 bases agree with TRBD2. The germline V gene has CDR1 MNHNS and CDR2 SASEGT. The CDR3 covers 16 residues. The ends lost 4 bases at V and 1 base at J; junction bases unmatched: 6. CDR3: CASSGVAGGVQETQYF. CDR3 DNA: TGTGCCAGCAGTGGAGTAGCGGGAGGTGTCCAAGAGACCCAGTACTTC.

CDR3 sequence: CASSYSTLSYEQYF. Written as DNA, the CDR3 is TGCGCCAGCAGTTACAGTACCCTCTCCTACGAGCAGTACTTC. The chain carries TRBV5-1 and TRBJ2-7; D uncertain. Trimming pared 5 bases from V and 0 bases from J, leaving 12 bases between. CDR1 and CDR2 from the germline V gene are SGHRS and YFSETQ. The CDR3 extends over 14 amino acids.

This clonotype has ten or more counts. V is TRBV11-2 and J is TRBJ1-1, with a possible D match to TRBD1 (5 bases). CDR1 is SGHAT and CDR2 is FQNNGV in the germline V gene. The V end lost 5 bases, the J end lost 0 bases, and 10 bases lay between the germline ends. The CDR3 has 14 amino acids. The CDR3: CASSRGDLNTEAFF. The DNA for the CDR3 is TGTGCCAGCAGCCGGGGGGATTTGAACACTGAAGCTTTCTTT.